Following are 31 T cell receptor beta chains from one sample sequenced in a study of T-cell reconstitution after alpha-beta-depleted transplantation in children. Unique molecular identifiers were used to barcode this TCRbeta library. Each CDR3 protein gets one entry after TCRdb re-called the PCR reads with MiXCR. The sample consists of about 980,000 distinct CDR3 sequences, roughly 29% of them appearing once. Sequenced here: PBMCs, mostly from graft donor cells, sampled 360 days after TCRalphabeta/CD19-depleted stem cell transplant. The receptors here all came from a boy under two years old who had a stem cell transplant for SCID, so the T cells may come from the graft donor.

The rearrangement uses TRBV5-1 and TRBJ2-7; D unresolved. Trimming left V 5 bases short and J 6 bases short, with 15 bases between. The V gene's germline CDR1 is SGHRS and CDR2 YFSETQ. The CDR3 has 13 residues. CDR3 residues: CASRYQNGREQYF. The CDR3 DNA follows: TGCGCCAGCAGATATCAGAACGGACGCGAGCAGTACTTC. Full variable domain (missing parts from reference TRBV5-1 and TRBJ2-7): KAGVTQTPRYLIKTRGQQVTLSCSPISGHRSVSWYQQTPGQGLQFLFEYFSETQRNKGNFPGRFSGRQFSNSRSEMNVSTLELGDSALYLCASRYQNGREQYFGPGTRLTVT.

The rearrangement joins TRBV29-1 to TRBJ2-7; the D is unclear. Trimming shortened V by 4 bases and J by 2 bases, and 9 bases separated the two germline ends. This CDR3 region has 12 residues. Germline V gene data show CDR1 as SQVTM and CDR2 as ANQGSEA. CDR3 amino acids: CSVGLRPYEQYF. The CDR3 DNA sequence: TGCAGCGTTGGTCTCAGGCCCTACGAGCAGTACTTC.

This chain's CDR3 is CASNRDTFVQETQYF. The DNA of the CDR3 is TGTGCCAGCAACCGGGACACCTTCGTCCAAGAGACCCAGTACTTC. This sequence joins TRBV7-8 and TRBJ2-5; tentative D call: TRBD1 (6 bases). Germline V gene sequence: CDR1 SGHVS, CDR2 FQNEAQ. Trimming stripped 7 bases from V and 1 base from J, with 16 bases between. CDR3 size: 15 residues.

This clonotype was seen a few times. This sequence joins TRBV29-1 and TRBJ2-7, with 7 bases matching TRBD1. Germline V gene data show CDR1 as SQVTM and CDR2 as ANQGSEA. There are 13 residues in the CDR3. The J segment lost 1 base and the V segment lost 6 bases, leaving 6 bases of the junction unmatched. The CDR3 bases are TGCAGCGTGTTAACGGGACAGTCCTACGAGCAGTACTTC. It specifies CSVLTGQSYEQYF.

The chain has TRBV9 and TRBJ2-3; D not resolved. Trimming left V 0 bases short and J 8 bases short, with 13 bases between. This CDR3 has 14 residues. Looked up from germline, CDR1 is SGDLS and CDR2 is YYNGEE. CDR3 nucleotide sequence: TGTGCCAGCAGCGTAGGCGCCGAGGCTCGTACGCAGTATTTT. It yields the protein CASSVGAEARTQYF. Full variable domain (missing parts from reference TRBV9 and TRBJ2-3): DSGVTQTPKHLITATGQRVTLRCSPRSGDLSVYWYQQSLDQGLQFLIQYYNGEERAKGNILERFSAQQFPDLHSELNLSSLELGDSALYFCASSVGAEARTQYFGPGTRLTVL.

In this sample, this clonotype turned up a few times. The rearrangement joins TRBV5-1 to TRBJ2-7, with 11 bases matching TRBD2. The CDR3 runs 18 residues. From germline, CDR1 is SGHRS and CDR2 YFSETQ. With V trimmed by 4 bases and J by 2 bases, 14 bases remained unmatched. The CDR3 spells CASSPRGLAGGFTYEQYF. In DNA, the CDR3 is TGCGCCAGCAGCCCGCGGGGCCTAGCGGGGGGTTTTACCTACGAGCAGTACTTC.

V gene TRBV5-1 combines with J gene TRBJ1-1, with D hard to call. Germline CDR1 and CDR2: SGHRS and YFSETQ. V lost 0 bases, J lost 6 bases, and 6 bases lay in between. This CDR3 comprises 12 residues. Here the CDR3 DNA reads TGCGCCAGCAGCTTGGGGTTCGCTGAAGCTTTCTTT. Protein product: CASSLGFAEAFF.

The chain recombines TRBV2 with TRBJ1-5; TRBD1 agrees at 10 bases. This CDR3 is built from 14 residues. Unmatched junction bases numbered 8, after V lost 6 bases and J lost 9 bases. Germline V gives CDR1 SNHLY, CDR2 FYNNEI. The CDR3 DNA is TGTGCCAGCAGCGGGACAGGGGCCCTTGCGCCCCAGCATTTT. This sequence encodes CASSGTGALAPQHF.

V gene TRBV4-1 combines with J gene TRBJ2-1; D unclear. Germline CDR1 MGHRA, CDR2 YSYEKL. The CDR3 covers 16 residues. V lost 1 base, J lost 2 bases, and 12 bases lay in between. The CDR3 nucleotides are TGCGCCAGCAGCCAAGTCCCATTTATAACCTACAATGAGCAGTTCTTC. Its translation is CASSQVPFITYNEQFF.

This clonotype was recorded a few times. The gene calls are TRBV4-3 and TRBJ2-5, with 9 bases fitting TRBD1. The CDR3 extends over 15 amino acids. Unmatched junction bases numbered 4, after V lost 0 bases and J lost 5 bases. CDR1 and CDR2 from the germline V gene are LGHNA and YSLEER. The CDR3 sequence: CASSQDPDRGETQYF. Here the CDR3 DNA reads TGCGCCAGCAGCCAAGATCCCGACAGGGGGGAGACCCAGTACTTC.

V usage is TRBV12-3 or TRBV12-4 and J usage is TRBJ2-1; TRBD1 agrees at 9 bases. With 5 bases clipped from V and 5 bases from J, the junction kept 10 bases outside the gene matches. The CDR3 totals 16 residues. The chain's CDR3 is CASSHRTGVIHNEQFF. DNA of the CDR3: TGTGCCAGCAGTCACCGGACAGGGGTAATACACAATGAGCAGTTCTTC.

The chain carries TRBV28 and TRBJ2-7, with 7 positions matching TRBD2. Germline CDR1 and CDR2: MDHEN and SYDVKM. J was trimmed by 6 bases and V by 4 bases; bases with no gene match: 9. This CDR3 comprises 14 residues. The CDR3 sequence is CASSSGGYRTEQYF. The CDR3 DNA reads as TGTGCCAGCAGTTCGGGGGGATATCGGACCGAGCAGTACTTC.

This chain uses TRBV18 with TRBJ1-1, with 8 positions matching TRBD1. The CDR3 length is 15 residues. Germline V gene data show CDR1 as KGHSH and CDR2 as LQKENI. V lost 6 bases and J lost 0; bases outside the gene matches: 6. The CDR3 loop is CASSTGVPLNTEAFF. CDR3 sequence (DNA): TGTGCCAGCTCGACAGGGGTCCCCTTGAACACTGAAGCTTTCTTT.

This clonotype was observed a few times. This rearrangement joins TRBV7-6 to TRBJ2-7; D gene unclear. Germline V lookup: CDR1 SGHVS, CDR2 FNYEAQ. Trimming left V 1 base short and J 6 bases short, with 10 bases between. The CDR3 extends over 13 amino acids. The CDR3 spells CASSLEAIGEQYF. CDR3 coding DNA: TGTGCCAGCAGCTTAGAGGCCATTGGCGAGCAGTACTTC.

V is TRBV20-1 and J is TRBJ2-5; D may be TRBD1 (6 bases). The length of the CDR3 is 10 residues. CDR1 is DFQATT and CDR2 is SNEGSKA in the germline V gene (reference sequence). Trimming shortened V by 7 bases and J by 9 bases, and 12 bases separated the two germline ends. CDR3 protein: CSVIQGPQYF. CDR3 nucleotide sequence: TGCAGTGTTATTCAGGGGCCCCAGTACTTC.

The genes are TRBV11-2 and TRBJ2-3, with D perhaps given as TRBD1 or TRBD2 (6 bases each). Germline V CDR1 and CDR2: SGHAT, FQNNGV. V was clipped by 1 base and J by 3 bases, with 14 bases between them. This CDR3 has 16 residues. In nucleotides, the CDR3 is TGTGCCAGCAGCTTAGTCGTGGGGGGCATAACAGATACGCAGTATTTT. It codes for CASSLVVGGITDTQYF.

The CDR3 region has the DNA TGTGCCACCAGCACCCTCAGGGGGCGTAAAGAGACCCAGTACTTC. This sequence encodes CATSTLRGRKETQYF. The rearrangement joins TRBV15 to TRBJ2-5, with 8 bases aligning to TRBD1. This CDR3 spans 15 amino acids. Germline CDR1 is LNHNV and CDR2 is YYDKDF (reference sequence). The V segment lost 4 bases and the J segment 3 bases; nucleotides outside the gene matches: 7.

In this sample, this clonotype turned up a few times. This chain links TRBV6-5 with TRBJ2-7; 9 bases line up with TRBD1. The CDR3 extends over 15 amino acids. Germline lookup yields CDR1 MNHEY and CDR2 SVGAGI. Trimming removed 3 bases from V and 1 base from J; junction bases left unmatched: 4. The CDR3 DNA reads as TGTGCCAGCAGTTATCCGGGACAGGGTTCCTACGAGCAGTACTTC. Translation gives CASSYPGQGSYEQYF.

This clonotype appeared many times. The chain employs TRBV29-1 and TRBJ2-1; D perhaps matches TRBD2 (5 bases). Trimming left V 6 bases short and J 9 bases short, with 18 bases between. CDR1 SQVTM and CDR2 ANQGSEA come from the germline V gene. The CDR3 length is 13 residues. CDR3 sequence reads: CSVPHRGVREQFF. CDR3 in DNA: TGCAGCGTCCCCCACCGGGGTGTCCGTGAGCAGTTCTTC.

This clonotype was counted a few times. The J gene is TRBJ1-1, the V gene TRBV28; D uncertain. Trimming cost V 6 bases and J 4 bases, with 12 bases left between them. CDR1 and CDR2 (germline): MDHEN, SYDVKM. CDR3 length equals 13 residues. The CDR3 region has the DNA TGTGCCAGCAGCCCTCTTAAGAGCACTGAAGCTTTCTTT. Translated, it gives CASSPLKSTEAFF. Full variable domain (missing parts from reference TRBV28 and TRBJ1-1): DVKVTQSSRYLVKRTGEKVFLECVQDMDHENMFWYRQDPGLGLRLIYFSYDVKMKEKGDIPEGYSVSREKKERFSLILESASTNQTSMYLCASSPLKSTEAFFGQGTRLTVV.

This clonotype was counted only a few times. CDR3 in DNA: TGTGCCAGCAGCTTAGCTAATGACAATGAGCAGTTCTTC. Its protein product is CASSLANDNEQFF. V and J are TRBV7-2 and TRBJ2-1; D remains ambiguous. In germline, CDR1 is SGHTA, CDR2 FQGNSA. V was trimmed by 0 bases and J by 5 bases, leaving 5 bases between them. This CDR3 is built from 13 residues.

The V and J genes are TRBV20-1 and TRBJ1-5, with 7 bases matching TRBD1. The CDR3 totals 14 residues. Germline V CDR1 and CDR2: DFQATT, SNEGSKA (reference sequence). The trim removed 7 bases at V and 3 bases at J, leaving 9 bases unmatched. CDR3 residues: CSEALQGINQPQHF. CDR3 nucleotides: TGCAGTGAGGCCCTACAGGGGATCAATCAGCCCCAGCATTTT.

In this sample, this clonotype turned up many times. This chain's CDR3 is CASSFFEYPLYVDTQYF. The CDR3 region has the DNA TGTGCCAGCAGTTTTTTCGAGTACCCCCTTTATGTAGATACGCAGTATTTT. The chain combines TRBV28 with TRBJ2-3; D gene unclear. V gave up 3 bases and J gave up 5 bases, with 21 bases separating them. Germline values: CDR1 MDHEN, CDR2 SYDVKM. This CDR3 contains 17 residues. The whole variable domain, filled in from reference TRBV28 and TRBJ2-3, reads DVKVTQSSRYLVKRTGEKVFLECVQDMDHENMFWYRQDPGLGLRLIYFSYDVKMKEKGDIPEGYSVSREKKERFSLILESASTNQTSMYLCASSFFEYPLYVDTQYFGPGTRLTVL.

Regarding this clonotype: A read error is possible here, since a much larger clone lies one base away. The chain is built from TRBV14 and TRBJ2-5, with D unresolved. Between the trimmed V and J ends, which lost 3 bases and 5 bases, there was a span of 4 bases. Germline CDR1 is SGHDN and CDR2 is FVKESK. The CDR3 sequence is 11 residues long. The CDR3 here is CASSHWETQYF. Written as DNA, the CDR3 is TGTGCCAGCAGCCATTGGGAGACCCAGTACTTC.

Only a few counts were recorded for this clonotype. This CDR3 is CASSILGGSYGYTF. The CDR3 DNA follows: TGTGCCAGCAGCATCTTGGGGGGTAGCTATGGCTACACCTTC. The rearrangement links TRBV12-3 or TRBV12-4 to TRBJ1-2; the D gene is possibly TRBD1 (5 bases). The CDR3 has 14 residues. V lost 6 bases and J 4 bases, leaving 15 bases between the germline ends.

The sample holds many counts of this clonotype. The gene calls are TRBV9 and TRBJ2-2; 12 bases are shared with TRBD2. The CDR3 totals 15 residues. J gave up 6 bases and V 4 bases, and 4 bases lay outside the gene matches. CDR1 and CDR2 (germline): SGDLS, YYNGEE. In DNA, the CDR3 is TGTGCCAGCAGCCCTAGCGGGGGGGCCGCCGGGGAGCTGTTTTTT. This codes for CASSPSGGAAGELFF.

V usage is TRBV20-1 and J usage is TRBJ2-1, with D unclear. The V and J ends lost 6 bases and 4 bases respectively, with 16 bases between them. Germline loops: CDR1 DFQATT, CDR2 SNEGSKA (reference sequence). The CDR3 is 14 amino acids. The CDR3, as DNA: TGCAGTGCCCCCGTTCCAAGAGGTTACAATGAGCAGTTCTTC. It specifies CSAPVPRGYNEQFF.

This clonotype turned up a few times. This sequence joins TRBV12-3 or TRBV12-4 and TRBJ2-7; 9 bases line up with TRBD2. V was clipped by 5 bases and J by 2 bases; unmatched bases: 4. This CDR3 region has 14 residues. CDR3 sequence reads: CASSERGAPYEQYF. Written as DNA, the CDR3 is TGTGCCAGCAGTGAGCGGGGGGCCCCCTACGAGCAGTACTTC.

The chain has TRBV7-2 and TRBJ2-2; 10 nucleotides align to TRBD2. V shed 5 bases and J 5 bases; nucleotides not matched to a gene: 5. Germline CDR1 SGHTA, CDR2 FQGNSA. There are 15 residues in the CDR3. The DNA for the CDR3 is TGTGCCAGCAGCAAGCGGGGGGGCTGGACCGGGGAGCTGTTTTTT. Protein product: CASSKRGGWTGELFF.

Only one count was recorded for this clonotype. This chain connects TRBV7-2 to TRBJ1-5; D ambiguous. CDR1 is SGHTA, CDR2 FQGNSA, per germline. CDR3 size: 13 residues. V was pared by 3 bases and J by 5 bases, with 8 bases between. This CDR3 is CASSFRDDQPQHF. CDR3 bases: TGTGCCAGCAGCTTTCGTGACGATCAGCCCCAGCATTTT.

The chain recombines TRBV12-3 or TRBV12-4 with TRBJ2-5; D gene uncertain. The CDR3 is made up of 15 amino acids. Trimming shortened V by 4 bases and J by 0 bases, and 12 bases separated the two germline ends. The CDR3 region is CASSSNPDNQETQYF. The CDR3 DNA follows: TGTGCCAGCAGTTCCAATCCTGACAACCAAGAGACCCAGTACTTC.